This T cell receptor beta chain is drawn from a study of CD8+ T cells in alopecia areata. General observations from the study: Lesional scalp displayed greater clonality than normal scalp, most notably in alopecia totalis/universalis. Unlike in mice, where it was clearer, TCR sharing across patients was less clear, possibly HLA-related.

The CDR3 contains 14 residues. V was pared by 0 bases and J by 6 bases, with 11 bases between. CDR1 is SGDLS, CDR2 YYNGEE, per germline. About this clone: Its antigen is not known.

The authors extracted RNA and reverse transcribed it into cDNA as the sequencing template. The repertoire was sequenced with immunoSEQ multiplex PCR; TCRdb's copy has only in-frame clones and lacks some. The sample shows 140,000 to 150,000 clones, roughly 53% of them seen only once. The receptor was derived from a human donor with alopecia areata. The chain employs TRBV9 and TRBJ2-3; D not certain. The source material was CD4+ T cells sorted from blood, sampled at week 0. The CDR3 protein is CASSVGPVTDTQYF. The CDR3 coding sequence is TGTGCCAGCAGCGTAGGTCCTGTTACCGATACGCAGTATTTT. Full variable domain (rest looked up from reference TRBV9 and TRBJ2-3): DSGVTQTPKHLITATGQRVTLRCSPRSGDLSVYWYQQSLDQGLQFLIQYYNGEERAKGNILERFSAQQFPDLHSELNLSSLELGDSALYFCASSVGPVTDTQYFGPGTRLTVL.